Listed below are T cell receptor beta chains from one sample, sequenced in a study of cytomegalovirus exposure and HLA in healthy donors. TCRdb's copy holds only in-frame clones and misses some; the assay was immunoSEQ multiplex PCR. The table has some 120,000 clones, roughly three quarters seen once; the top ten hold 0.85% to 1.4%. The sequencing input was PBMCs. These receptors all come from a woman in her 30s in good health and CMV-seronegative. Each CDR3 is given with its conserved first and last residue. D genes are given only for firm matches. Size is stated for part of the rows, as once, few or many counts, or as a class when the clone is expanded.

j_call | clone_size | v_call | d_call | cdr3_aa | cdr3_nt
TRBJ1-1 | NA | TRBV7-9 | TRBD1 | CASSPPLTRGRDTEAFF | TGTGCCAGCAGCCCGCCCTTGACTAGGGGGCGGGACACTGAAGCTTTCTTT
TRBJ1-2 | NA | TRBV29-1 | NA | CSVTVPWGDYGYTF | TGCAGCGTTACAGTCCCTTGGGGGGACTATGGCTACACCTTC
TRBJ2-7 | once | TRBV14 | NA | CASSHPGYEQYF | TGTGCCAGCAGCCACCCGGGCTACGAGCAGTACTTC
TRBJ1-4 | NA | TRBV11-2 | NA | CASRPGLFNEKLFF | TGTGCCAGCAGGCCAGGACTTTTTAATGAAAAACTGTTTTTT
TRBJ2-1 | NA | TRBV7-3 | TRBD2 | CASSLRASGDNEQFF | TGTGCCAGCAGCTTAAGGGCTAGCGGAGACAATGAGCAGTTCTTC
TRBJ2-5 | NA | TRBV13 | NA | CASSFALKPVETQYF | TGTGCCAGCAGCTTCGCGCTTAAGCCGGTAGAGACCCAGTACTTC
TRBJ2-1 | NA | TRBV11-2 | TRBD2 | CASSRLAGASYNEQFF | TGTGCCAGCAGCAGACTAGCGGGGGCTTCCTACAATGAGCAGTTCTTC
TRBJ2-4 | NA | TRBV19 | NA | CASSTPETRAKNIQYF | TGTGCCAGTAGTACCCCCGAAACTAGGGCCAAAAACATTCAGTACTTC
TRBJ1-6 | NA | TRBV19 | TRBD1 | CASSMVWEDRVSPLHF | TGTGCCAGTAGTATGGTTTGGGAGGACAGGGTTTCACCCCTCCACTTT
TRBJ1-3 | NA | TRBV7-2 | TRBD1 | CASSLHTTGAGNTIYF | TGTGCCAGCAGCTTGCATACGACAGGGGCTGGAAACACCATATATTTT
TRBJ2-5 | NA | TRBV5-5 | TRBD1 | CASSPGTGEETQYF | TGTGCCAGCAGTCCCGGGACAGGGGAAGAGACCCAGTACTTC
TRBJ2-1 | NA | TRBV10-3 | NA | CATRPAQGGYNEQFF | TGTGCCACTCGACCAGCCCAGGGAGGCTACAATGAGCAGTTCTTC
TRBJ1-1 | NA | TRBV4-1 | NA | CASSQTANTEAFF | TGCGCCAGCAGCCAAACAGCGAACACTGAAGCTTTCTTT
TRBJ2-3 | NA | TRBV5-4 | TRBD1 | CASSLDRGRTDTQYF | TGTGCCAGCAGCTTGGACAGGGGCCGCACAGATACGCAGTATTTT
TRBJ2-3 | NA | TRBV7-3 | TRBD2 | CASSLLAGGADTQYF | TGTGCCAGCAGCTTACTAGCGGGAGGAGCAGATACGCAGTATTTT
TRBJ2-7 | few | TRBV2 | TRBD1 | CASSWTGDEQYF | TGTGCCAGCAGTTGGACAGGGGACGAGCAGTACTTC
TRBJ2-7 | once | TRBV7-6 | NA | CASSLGLSYEQYF | TGTGCCAGCAGCTTAGGTCTATCCTACGAGCAGTACTTC
TRBJ1-1 | medium-sized | TRBV4-1 | NA | CASSQGLGGTEAFF | TGCGCCAGCAGCCAAGGTCTAGGGGGCACTGAAGCTTTCTTT
TRBJ2-5 | NA | TRBV14 | TRBD2 | CASSQGLANLRETQYF | TGTGCCAGCAGCCAAGGACTAGCGAACCTCCGGGAGACCCAGTACTTC
TRBJ2-1 | few | TRBV7-3 | NA | CASSLLFTATYNEQFF | TGTGCCAGCAGCTTACTATTCACAGCAACCTACAATGAGCAGTTCTTC
TRBJ2-1 | NA | TRBV19 | NA | CASSIGANEQFF | TGTGCCAGTAGTATAGGCGCGAATGAGCAGTTCTTC
TRBJ2-1 | NA | TRBV30 | TRBD2 | CAWRGLAGSNEQFF | TGTGCCTGGAGGGGGCTAGCGGGTAGTAATGAGCAGTTCTTC
TRBJ2-7 | NA | TRBV6-5 | NA | CASSPQLTYEQYF | TGTGCCAGCAGTCCACAGTTGACCTACGAGCAGTACTTC
TRBJ1-2 | NA | TRBV30 | NA | CAWSAGGNGYTF | TGTGCCTGGAGTGCGGGGGGAAATGGCTACACCTTC
TRBJ1-1 | few | TRBV6-6 | NA | CASSYAGDPEAFF | TGTGCCAGCAGTTACGCGGGGGACCCTGAAGCTTTCTTT
TRBJ2-4 | NA | TRBV30 | TRBD1 | CAWSVQGVSVYF | TGTGCCTGGAGTGTACAGGGGGTTTCGGTGTACTTC
TRBJ2-1 | NA | TRBV2 | TRBD2 | CASTSGRSQQFF | TGTGCCAGCACTAGCGGGAGGTCTCAGCAGTTCTTC
TRBJ2-2 | NA | TRBV10-2 | NA | CASSPRTNTGELFF | TGCGCCAGCAGTCCCAGGACTAACACCGGGGAGCTGTTTTTT
TRBJ1-1 | NA | TRBV10-3 | NA | CAISQASENTEAFF | TGTGCCATCAGCCAAGCCTCTGAGAACACTGAAGCTTTCTTT
TRBJ2-5 | NA | TRBV5-4 | NA | CASSPGDRETQYF | TGTGCCAGCAGCCCCGGGGATCGGGAGACCCAGTACTTC
TRBJ1-5 | few | TRBV30 | TRBD1 | CAWSPGTGQRQPQHF | TGTGCCTGGAGTCCCGGGACAGGGCAGCGTCAGCCCCAGCATTTT
TRBJ2-1 | once | TRBV7-2 | NA | CASSSPGNEQFF | TGTGCCAGCAGCTCGCCCGGCAATGAGCAGTTCTTC
TRBJ1-1 | NA | TRBV4-1 | NA | CASSQPTRGLNTEAFF | TGCGCCAGCAGCCAACCCACCAGGGGACTGAACACTGAAGCTTTCTTT
TRBJ1-1 | NA | TRBV12-5 | NA | CASGFNGVTEAFF | TGTGCTAGTGGTTTCAACGGGGTGACTGAAGCTTTCTTT
TRBJ2-2 | few | TRBV2 | NA | CASKQGDTGELFF | TGTGCCAGCAAGCAGGGTGACACCGGGGAGCTGTTTTTT
TRBJ1-5 | few | TRBV16 | TRBD1 | CASSQGQVANQPQHF | TGTGCCAGCAGCCAGGGACAGGTGGCTAATCAGCCCCAGCATTTT
TRBJ2-1 | NA | TRBV5-6 | NA | CASSLDLGAAYNEQFF | TGTGCCAGCAGCTTGGATCTGGGGGCGGCCTACAATGAGCAGTTCTTC